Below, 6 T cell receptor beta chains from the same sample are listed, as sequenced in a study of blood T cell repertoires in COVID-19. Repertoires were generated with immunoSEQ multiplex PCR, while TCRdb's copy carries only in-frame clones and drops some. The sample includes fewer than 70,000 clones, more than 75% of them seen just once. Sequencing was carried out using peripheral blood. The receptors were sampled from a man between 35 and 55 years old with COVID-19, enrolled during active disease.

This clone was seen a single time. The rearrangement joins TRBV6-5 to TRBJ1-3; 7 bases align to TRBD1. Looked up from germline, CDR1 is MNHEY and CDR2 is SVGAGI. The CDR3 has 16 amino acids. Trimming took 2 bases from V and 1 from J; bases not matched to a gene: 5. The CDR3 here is CASSYGVRGSGNTIYF. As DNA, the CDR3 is TGTGCCAGCAGTTACGGGGTCAGGGGGTCTGGAAACACCATATATTTT.

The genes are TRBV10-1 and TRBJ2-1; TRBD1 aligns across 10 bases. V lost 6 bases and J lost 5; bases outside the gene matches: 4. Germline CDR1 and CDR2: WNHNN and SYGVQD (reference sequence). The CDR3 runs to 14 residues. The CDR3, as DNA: TGCGCCAGCAGCTCGGGACAGGGGAACAATGAGCAGTTCTTC. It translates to CASSSGQGNNEQFF.

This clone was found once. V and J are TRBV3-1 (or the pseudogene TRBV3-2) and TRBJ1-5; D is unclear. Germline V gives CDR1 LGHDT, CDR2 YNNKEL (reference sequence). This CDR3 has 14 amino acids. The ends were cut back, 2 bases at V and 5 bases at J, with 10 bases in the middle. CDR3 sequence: CASSQKAVDQPQHF. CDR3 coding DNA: TGTGCCAGCAGCCAAAAGGCGGTGGATCAGCCCCAGCATTTT.

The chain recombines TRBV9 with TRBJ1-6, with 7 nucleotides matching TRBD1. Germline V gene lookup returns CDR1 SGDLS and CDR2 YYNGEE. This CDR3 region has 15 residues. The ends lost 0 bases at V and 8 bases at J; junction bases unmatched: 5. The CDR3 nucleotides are TGTGCCAGCAGCGTAGGAAGAACAGGGGATTCACCCCTCCACTTT. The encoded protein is CASSVGRTGDSPLHF.

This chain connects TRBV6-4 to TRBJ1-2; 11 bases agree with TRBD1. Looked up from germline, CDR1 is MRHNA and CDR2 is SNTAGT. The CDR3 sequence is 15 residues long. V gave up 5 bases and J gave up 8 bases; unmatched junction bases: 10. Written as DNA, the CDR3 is TGTGCCAGCAGTAGCCAATGGGGACAGGGGGAAGGCTACACCTTC. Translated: CASSSQWGQGEGYTF.

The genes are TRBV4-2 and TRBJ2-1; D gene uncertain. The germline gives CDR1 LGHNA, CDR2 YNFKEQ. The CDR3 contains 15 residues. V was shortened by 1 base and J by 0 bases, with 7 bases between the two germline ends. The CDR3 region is CASSQVESSYNEQFF. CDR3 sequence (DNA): TGTGCCAGCAGCCAAGTAGAGAGCTCCTACAATGAGCAGTTCTTC.